A single T cell receptor beta chain is shown here with its context. Its target is not known. The record originates from a study of shared clonotypes between healthy human individuals. Overall study findings and caveats: The donor pool, a small one, limited the genetic and exposure-history diversity represented.

Method: immunoSEQ multiplex PCR; TCRdb's copy keeps in-frame clones and lacks some. The sample has 2 million to 2.5 million clones; approximately 94% are singletons. The study separated CD4+ cells into CD45RA+ naive and CD45RA-negative memory subsets. The V segment lost 5 bases and the J segment 0 bases; nucleotides outside the gene matches: 7. The germline V gene has CDR1 SGHTA and CDR2 FQGNSA. The CDR3 is made up of 15 amino acids. This receptor was obtained from a man between 18 and 35 years old in good health. Sequenced: naive CD4+ T cells sorted from blood. Subset defined: CD45RA+ positively selected. The rearrangement uses TRBV7-2 and TRBJ2-7, with 7 bases fitting TRBD2. In DNA form, the CDR3 reads TGTGCCAGCAGCCGCCGGGAGGACGGCTCCTACGAGCAGTACTTC. It encodes CASSRREDGSYEQYF.